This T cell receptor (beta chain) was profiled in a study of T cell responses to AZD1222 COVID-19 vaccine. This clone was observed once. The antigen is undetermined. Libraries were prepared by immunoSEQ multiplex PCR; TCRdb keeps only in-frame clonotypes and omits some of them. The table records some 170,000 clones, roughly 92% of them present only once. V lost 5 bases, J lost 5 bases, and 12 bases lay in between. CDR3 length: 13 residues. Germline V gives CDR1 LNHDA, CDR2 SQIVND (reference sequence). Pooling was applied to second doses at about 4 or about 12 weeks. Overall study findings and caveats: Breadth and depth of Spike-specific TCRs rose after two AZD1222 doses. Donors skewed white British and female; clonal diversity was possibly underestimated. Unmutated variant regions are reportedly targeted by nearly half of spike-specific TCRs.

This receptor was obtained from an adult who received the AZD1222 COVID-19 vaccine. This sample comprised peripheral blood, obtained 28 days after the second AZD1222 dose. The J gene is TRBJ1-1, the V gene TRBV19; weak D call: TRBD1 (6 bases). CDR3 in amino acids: CASSALGGTEAFF. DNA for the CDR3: TGTGCCAGTAGTGCCTTAGGGGGGACTGAAGCTTTCTTT.